The T cell receptor beta chain under discussion was sequenced for a study of PD-L1 blockade in urothelial cancer. Background on the study: Blood analysis took place 3 weeks (second dose) and 6 weeks after treatment start.

V lost 0 bases and J lost 4, with 10 bases in between. The V gene's germline CDR1 is SGHNT and CDR2 YYREEE (reference sequence). This CDR3 contains 15 residues. The protocol was immunoSEQ multiplex PCR, while the TCRdb copy is restricted to in-frame clones and leaves out a portion. The sample records roughly 63,000 clones, 81% being singletons. Regarding time point: pretreatment peripheral blood. The source was PBMCs, collected around atezolizumab (anti-PD-L1) treatment. This receptor was obtained from a man aged 65-85 years with urothelial cancer. The rearrangement joins TRBV5-4 to TRBJ2-2; no clear D gene. CDR3 loop: CASSLDPGLTGELFF. For the CDR3, the DNA is TGTGCCAGCAGCTTGGACCCGGGTCTCACCGGGGAGCTGTTTTTT.